The 2 T cell receptor beta chains below all came from one sample that was sequenced in a study of graft-versus-host responses after intestinal transplantation. The assay was immunoSEQ multiplex PCR, and TCRdb's table has in-frame clones only and misses some. The sample records around 110,000 clones, 85% to 95% being singletons. These receptors' targets are unknown. Source: unstimulated CD8+ T cells sorted from spleen or lymph node cells, taken before transplant. These receptors were collected from a human donor who was the organ donor for an intestinal transplant.

The V and J genes are TRBV19 and TRBJ2-2; D is unresolved. The V end lost 6 bases, the J end lost 5 bases, and 4 bases lay between the germline ends. This CDR3 has 11 amino acids. The V gene's germline CDR1 is LNHDA and CDR2 SQIVND (reference sequence). This CDR3 reads CASSSTGELFF. CDR3 coding DNA: TGTGCCAGTAGCAGTACCGGGGAGCTGTTTTTT.

This clone was detected only once. This chain connects TRBV4-1 to TRBJ2-2; 9 bases are a match to TRBD1. CDR3 size: 15 residues. V lost 6 bases and J lost 8; bases outside the gene matches: 10. CDR1 MGHRA and CDR2 YSYEKL come from the germline V gene. The CDR3 nucleotides read TGCGCCAGCAGGGGGACAGGGTCGTTTGTTGGGGAGCTGTTTTTT. Translating gives CASRGTGSFVGELFF.